Each of the 8 T cell receptor beta chains below was sequenced from the same sample in a study of shared clonotypes between healthy human individuals. In the naive CD8 group, cells lacked CD45RO and were positively selected for CCR7, so terminally differentiated effector memory CD45RA+ cells were left out. TCRdb keeps only in-frame clones here, not all; method: immunoSEQ multiplex PCR. This repertoire shows around 2.1 million clones, 93% found once; its top ten account for over 1.5%. Sequenced material: naive CD8+ T cells from PBMCs. These receptors all come from a man aged 18 to 35 in good health. Some clones in this sample may be carry-over from other donors' samples.

The J gene is TRBJ1-2, the V gene TRBV10-3, with a possible D match to TRBD1 (5 bases). The V end lost 2 bases, the J end lost 1 base, and 20 bases lay between the germline ends. The CDR3 runs to 18 residues. CDR1 ENHRY and CDR2 SYGVKD come from the germline V gene. For the CDR3, the DNA is TGTGCCATCAGTGAGGGGACTCCTTTGGACCCCAATAACTATGGCTACACCTTC. Protein product: CAISEGTPLDPNNYGYTF.

The chain is built from TRBV9 and TRBJ1-4; 11 bases align to TRBD1. With V trimmed by 0 bases and J by 6 bases, 4 bases remained unmatched. Germline V gene lookup returns CDR1 SGDLS and CDR2 YYNGEE. The CDR3 loop spans 16 amino acids. The CDR3 region is CASSVGRDRGDEKLFF. DNA for the CDR3: TGTGCCAGCAGCGTAGGAAGGGACAGGGGGGATGAAAAACTGTTTTTT.

The chain recombines TRBV18 with TRBJ2-1; no definite D call. Germline V lookup: CDR1 KGHSH, CDR2 LQKENI. Trimming removed 6 bases at V and 6 bases at J, with 12 bases between. The CDR3 has 13 residues. The CDR3: CASSPPARNEQFF. CDR3 in DNA: TGTGCCAGCTCCCCCCCAGCTCGCAATGAGCAGTTCTTC. The variable domain in full, with the rest retrieved from reference TRBV18 and TRBJ2-1, is NAGVMQNPRHLVRRRGQEARLRCSPMKGHSHVYWYRQLPEEGLKFMVYLQKENIIDESGMPKERFSAEFPKEGPSILRIQQVVRGDSAAYFCASSPPARNEQFFGPGTRLTVL.

This clone occurred once. The V and J genes are TRBV7-9 and TRBJ2-1, with 9 bases aligning to TRBD2. The V and J ends lost 6 bases and 3 bases, in that order; junction bases with no gene match: 15. CDR1 SEHNR and CDR2 FQNEAQ come from the germline V gene (reference sequence). The CDR3 is 18 residues long. The CDR3 nucleotides read TGTGCCAGCAGGACGACTTCACTGACTAGCGGAAGCTACAATGAGCAGTTCTTC. Protein product: CASRTTSLTSGSYNEQFF.

This clone appeared a few times. The chain couples TRBV7-2 to TRBJ1-1; TRBD1 matches 7 bases. Germline values: CDR1 SGHTA, CDR2 FQGNSA. The junction had 9 bases not matched to a gene; V was cut back by 5 bases and J by 0 bases. There are 16 residues in the CDR3. CDR3 sequence reads: CASSPLQGMMNTEAFF. CDR3 in DNA: TGTGCCAGCAGCCCCTTACAGGGGATGATGAACACTGAAGCTTTCTTT.

This chain uses TRBV7-9 with TRBJ2-1; 8 nucleotides agree with TRBD1. CDR1 and CDR2 (germline): SEHNR, FQNEAQ (reference sequence). The junction had 16 bases not matched to a gene; V was cut back by 5 bases and J by 4 bases. The CDR3 is 18 amino acids. The CDR3 here is CASSPLTHRDRNYNEQFF. For the CDR3, the DNA is TGTGCCAGCAGCCCGCTAACACACCGGGACAGGAATTACAATGAGCAGTTCTTC.

The chain couples TRBV15 to TRBJ2-7; no reliable D call. There are 15 residues in the CDR3. V was shortened by 3 bases and J by 1 base, with 13 bases between the two germline ends. Germline CDR1 is LNHNV and CDR2 is YYDKDF (reference sequence). The CDR3 loop reads CATSRSRTESYEQYF. The DNA for the CDR3 is TGTGCCACCAGCAGGTCCCGGACGGAGTCCTACGAGCAGTACTTC.

V usage is TRBV7-3 and J usage is TRBJ2-3; D not certain. Germline V CDR1 and CDR2: SGHTA, FQGTGA. V lost 6 bases and J 0 bases, leaving 13 bases between the germline ends. This CDR3 comprises 15 residues. This CDR3 is CASSSGRLSTDTQYF. The DNA for the CDR3 is TGTGCCAGCAGTTCCGGACGGCTCAGCACAGATACGCAGTATTTT.